The subject of this entry is one T cell receptor beta chain. Antigen: not known. The sample belongs to a study of cytomegalovirus exposure and HLA in healthy donors. The CDR3 runs 12 residues. The V end lost 4 bases, the J end lost 5 bases, and 9 bases lay between the germline ends. The germline V gene has CDR1 SGHAT and CDR2 FQNNGV. Researchers ran the PCR with 60 Vbeta and 13 Jbeta primers. This table comes from immunoSEQ multiplex PCR, and its TCRdb copy is limited to in-frame clones, with some not included. The repertoire consists of 100,000 to 150,000 clones, with approximately 85% occurring once and the leading ten covering 1.7%. Study-level points and caveats: Versus the approximately 720-donor mean, an Asian-associated ancestry cluster reportedly showed fewer N-insertions in a later analysis. With DRB1 most and HLA-C fewest, TCR association rates differed between HLA loci in a later analysis. Most subjects' HLA-A and HLA-B alleles were reportedly predicted from TCR beta sequences.

Sequenced: PBMCs. V usage is TRBV11-2 and J usage is TRBJ2-7; possibly TRBD1 for D (5 bases). This TCR derives from a boy aged 5-17 years in good health and CMV-seronegative. This CDR3 is CASSSSRDEQYF. Here the CDR3 DNA reads TGTGCCAGCAGCTCCAGCAGGGACGAGCAGTACTTC.